This T cell receptor (beta chain) is from a study of shared clonotypes between healthy human individuals. Across the whole study: CD4 naive and CD4 memory each took three plates per donor, while CD8 naive took two and CD8 memory one. Regarding the study as a whole: Shared clonotypes across all four donors exceeded non-shared ones in generation probability. A limitation of the genetic and exposure-history diversity represented arose from few donors.

Worth noting for this clone: Its target is unknown.

The germline gives CDR1 SGHDT, CDR2 YYEEEE. V was pared by 4 bases and J by 1 base, with 12 bases between. The CDR3 totals 14 residues. The assay used deep level. TCRdb's table, derived via immunoSEQ multiplex PCR, lists solely in-frame clones and lacks some. The top ten hold approximately 1.5% of the sample, which has about a million clones, approximately 76% seen once. What was sequenced was memory CD4+ T cells sorted from blood. This sample's subset: CD45RA-negative fraction. This receptor was identified in a man aged 18 to 30 in good health. The chain employs TRBV5-6 and TRBJ2-7; D is uncertain. The CDR3 sequence is CASSLGPASYEQYF. The CDR3 DNA reads TGTGCCAGCAGCCTGGGCCCTGCTTCCTACGAGCAGTACTTC.